The TCR beta chain under discussion was sequenced for a study of cytomegalovirus exposure and HLA in healthy donors (dated by TCRdb to about 2017). Describing the broader study: An earlier analysis of some 600 of the donors reported 276 Gb of sequence data and 95 million to 130 million unique TCR beta sequences obtained from about 179 million T cells. An early release covering about 600 HLA-typed donors comprised about 300 gigabases of sequencing data and tens of millions of unique TCR sequences. In the later analysis, no new phenotypic data were used to find candidate immune exposures; instead, reliance was placed on TCR beta sequences and their occurrence across donors. Among around 400 genotyped donors of the cohort, an average of approximately 240,000 unique TCR beta nucleotide sequences was sequenced per donor, of which 15% to 20% were non-productive. In addition to the first cohort of 666 subjects, a separate validation cohort of approximately 130 different subjects was used. Roughly five DR-DQ haplotypes were handled as single units for association and clustering because linkage in the cohort was strong. A later analysis re-analyzed previously published TCR beta repertoires from roughly 600 donors and added high-resolution HLA genotyping to study TCR occurrence patterns. The aim of the study was to test whether cataloging public T cell receptors could identify signatures of past pathogen exposure. Every discovery cohort repertoire had been produced on one sequencing platform. Using immunosequencing, the study profiled T cell repertoires from about 620 subjects and related those repertoires to cytomegalovirus serostatus. To decide whether each TCR beta V gene segment behaved as functional or pseudogenic, an earlier analysis of some 580 of the donors relied on high-throughput TCR beta sequencing. In a later genetic analysis, genome-wide SNP genotypes for about 55% of the roughly 700 donors were used, and that subset was treated as a discovery cohort. HLA typing included class I and class II loci at four-digit resolution. Among the 398 genotyped donors, roughly 80% belonged to the genetic ancestry cluster associated with self-reported Caucasian donors. The number of typed donors differed by locus: about 620-640 for A, B, C, DRB1 and DQB1; approximately 540 for DQA1; around 610 for DPA1; and roughly 450 for DPB1. To predict cytomegalovirus infection status, the study combined high-throughput TCR immunosequencing, statistical association of individual TCRs with disease status, and machine learning. Donor age, sex, ethnicity and CMV serostatus were collected together with the repertoire data. Results the study describes overall, beyond this receptor: Strong co-occurrence of HLA alleles, especially DR and DQ, made assigning TCR associations to individual alleles difficult. Compared with equally common non-associated chains, HLA-associated TCR beta chains in a later analysis were more clonally expanded and had lower generation probabilities. In a later genetic analysis, fewer N-insertions in productive TCRs were reported among donors in an Asian-associated ancestry cluster than the 666-donor mean. In the study, approximately 160 TCR beta chains were listed as associated with cytomegalovirus. In a later analysis, several top co-occurrence clusters were reported to appear linked to parvovirus B19, influenza, CMV and Epstein-Barr virus. It was suggested by the authors that the approach could potentially be generalized to other disease states and immunological phenotypes. A further reported finding was that TCR beta sequences accurately predicted the HLA-A and HLA-B alleles for most subjects in the first cohort. A few of the identified cytomegalovirus-associated TCR beta chains were confirmed in vitro to be specific for cytomegalovirus antigens. Approximately 16 rarely observed V segments, including chromosome 9 orphons, were excluded from the earlier analysis of a few hundred of the donors because counts were too low. In a later analysis, the rate of TCR association differed among HLA loci, with DRB1 alleles having the most associated TCRs and HLA-C alleles having the fewest. Because HLA typing was unavailable for some donors at each locus, only the typed subset was used in association tests. A cluster of highly shared sequence variants was judged likely to be a technical artifact of the sequencing pipeline. The cohort was sequenced for TCR beta chains only, and without alpha or paired-chain data the features that could be detected were limited. A later analysis found that most CMV-associated TCR beta chains appeared HLA-restricted, with HLA associations seemingly driven largely by CMV exposure. Broadly in line with IMGT annotations, most TCR beta V segments showed up in productive rearrangements about 87% or about 30% of the time in an earlier analysis of several hundred of the donors. Presence/absence analyses assumed roughly uniform sequencing depth across donors, an assumption that may not hold. Correlated functional status among segregating V segments might be attributable to linkage disequilibrium, but an unknown experimental factor could not be ruled out. Most TCR sequences were seen in very few donors, while some public TCRs were found in many individuals. V-gene and J-gene trimming of TCR beta chains was associated with a missense DCLRE1C variant in a later genetic analysis, and the association was replicated in an independent cohort. Immune exposure information for the cohort was limited to CMV serostatus. In a later analysis, over 15,000 TCR beta sequences were associated with specific HLA alleles at a false discovery rate of 0.05. In both the original and validation cohorts, the classifier was reported to diagnose cytomegalovirus status with high specificity and sensitivity.

Receptors were amplified or captured by the immunoSEQ multiplex PCR assay. For the multiplex PCR, a mixture combining 60 forward primers for TCR Vbeta segments and 13 reverse primers for TCR Jbeta segments was used. The CDR3 region of rearranged TCR beta genes was amplified from genomic DNA with a multiplex PCR assay. The amplified TCR beta libraries were sequenced on the Illumina HiSeq System as 87-base-pair reads. The original pipeline was this. A later analysis counted tens of millions of unique TCR beta chains across the 640 or so repertoires, and some 11 million of these chains were shared by at least two donors. Raw reads were error-corrected and collapsed into unique sequences by a nearest-neighbor algorithm in which closely related sequences were merged to remove PCR and sequencing errors. V, D and J gene segments were assigned by aligning CDR3 sequences to IMGT reference sequences. For a sequence to be retained, a match of at least six nucleotides was required to both a V gene segment and a J gene segment. Rearrangements were called productive when the CDR3 lacked stop codons and stayed in frame with V and J; all others were non-productive. Following IMGT convention, CDR3 was defined as the stretch from the second conserved V-encoded cysteine up to the conserved J-encoded phenylalanine. The earlier analysis of roughly 590 of the donors excluded sequences that lacked an unambiguous match to a single V gene segment. In an earlier analysis of around 590 of the donors, a V segment was called functional when productive rearrangements were above 56.7%, and segregating when the standard deviation between donors exceeded 5%. A statistical classification framework was built for diagnosing cytomegalovirus status from the catalog of TCR beta chain sequences. A later analysis assigned V and J genes by comparing TCR nucleotide sequences with IMGT/GENE-DB human TR gene sequences. The TCRdist pipeline was used in a later analysis to assign CDR3 sequences and most-parsimonious VDJ recombination scenarios. In a later analysis, each TCR beta chain was defined by its CDR3 amino acid sequence together with its V-gene family, and reads lacking a unique V-gene family were excluded. In a later analysis, fewer than 650 highly shared, low-generation-probability nucleotide sequences were removed to address suspected cross-contamination and a sequencing artifact. For each public chain, a later analysis derived a clonal expansion index from normalized ranks of inferred template counts within each repertoire. In a later analysis, generation probabilities were computed with a VDJ recombination model fitted to out-of-frame rearrangements, and the resulting probabilities were checked against IGoR. In a later analysis, TCR-TCR, TCR-HLA and TCR-CMV co-occurrence was scored with hypergeometric tests, and a repertoire-size bias correction was applied to TCR pairs. False discovery rates were estimated in a later analysis by permuting HLA or CMV assignments 20 times. In a later analysis, co-occurring TCRs were grouped using DBSCAN, with TCRdist sequence similarity added in when clustering inside HLA-allele-positive subsets. Repertoires with fewer than 30,000 or more than 120,000 public chains were left out of co-occurrence clustering, as were a handful of repertoires with anomalous nucleotide sharing. As stored in TCRdb, this immuneACCESS dataset retains in-frame rearrangements with V and J assigned. A fraction of the clones does not appear; measured against another copy, unresolved V genes explain less than half of the discrepancy, and the remainder lacks a known reason. Clonal size and the V and J genes are those of that table, whereas D and trimming came from the DNA. The sample has under 200,000 clones on record, roughly 80% of them singletons. Together, the top ten hold around 7.7% of the sample.

The cohort comprised some 680 healthy bone marrow donors. At the time of sampling, every cohort member was nominally healthy, though immune exposures that went unrecorded were likely present. The donor was CMV seropositive and was included in the group of approximately 310 seropositive cohort members. A peripheral blood sample was provided by each donor, and peripheral blood mononuclear cells were used for TCR beta sequencing. The Qiagen DNeasy Blood Extraction Kit was used to extract genomic DNA from the blood cell samples. On this clone itself: Its antigen is currently not known. The sample holds no much larger clone one base away, and base qualities are not on file.

The sample was PBMCs. The clonotype comes from a woman in her thirties or forties in good health and CMV-seropositive.

The CDR3 protein: CSVGRPYGGYTF. The DNA is TGCAGCGTAGGCAGGCCCTATGGTGGCTACACCTTC. The chain is made from TRBV29-1 and TRBJ1-2; no D gene can be assigned with confidence. V and J lose 6 bases and 7 bases, and a span of 15 bases separates them. From the cysteine up to the phenylalanine, the CDR3 has a length of 12 residues. The read is trimmed to its CDR3 DNA, 36 bases read in frame from base 1. The germline V gene provides CDR1 SQVTM and CDR2 ANQGSEA.